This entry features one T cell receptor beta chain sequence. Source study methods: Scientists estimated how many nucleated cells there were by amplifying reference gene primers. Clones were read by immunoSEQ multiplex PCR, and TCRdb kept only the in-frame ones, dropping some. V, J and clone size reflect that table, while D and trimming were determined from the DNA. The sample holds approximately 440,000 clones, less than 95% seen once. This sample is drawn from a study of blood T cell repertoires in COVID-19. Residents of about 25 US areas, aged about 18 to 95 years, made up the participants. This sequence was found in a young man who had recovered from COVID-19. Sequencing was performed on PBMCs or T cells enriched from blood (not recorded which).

The CDR3 DNA is TGTGCCAGCAGCCATCGAGGACAGGGAGCAGATACGCAGTATTTT. It codes for CASSHRGQGADTQYF. This rearrangement joins TRBV3-1 (or the pseudogene TRBV3-2) to TRBJ2-3, with TRBD1 matching over 8 bases. V lost 3 bases, J lost 4 bases, and 6 bases stayed unmatched. The CDR3 spans 15 residues. From germline, CDR1 is LGHDT and CDR2 YNNKEL (reference sequence).